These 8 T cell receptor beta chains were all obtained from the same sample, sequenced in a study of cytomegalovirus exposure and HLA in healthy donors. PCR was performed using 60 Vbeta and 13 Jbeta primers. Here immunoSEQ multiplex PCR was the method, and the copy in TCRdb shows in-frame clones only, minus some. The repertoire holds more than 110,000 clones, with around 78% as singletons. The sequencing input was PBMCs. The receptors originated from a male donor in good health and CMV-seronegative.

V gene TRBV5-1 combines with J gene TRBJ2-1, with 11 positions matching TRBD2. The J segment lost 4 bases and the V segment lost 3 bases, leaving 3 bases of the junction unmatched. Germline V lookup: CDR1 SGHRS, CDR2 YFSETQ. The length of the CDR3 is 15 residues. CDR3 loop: CASSSSSGGYNEQFF. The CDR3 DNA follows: TGCGCCAGCAGCTCGTCTAGCGGGGGGTACAATGAGCAGTTCTTC.

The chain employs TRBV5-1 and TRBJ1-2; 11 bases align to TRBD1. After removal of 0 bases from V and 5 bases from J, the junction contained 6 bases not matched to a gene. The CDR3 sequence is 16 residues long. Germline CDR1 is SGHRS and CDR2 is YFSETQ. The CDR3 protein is CASSLEGTGGAYGYTF. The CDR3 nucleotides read TGCGCCAGCAGCTTGGAAGGGACAGGGGGTGCGTATGGCTACACCTTC.

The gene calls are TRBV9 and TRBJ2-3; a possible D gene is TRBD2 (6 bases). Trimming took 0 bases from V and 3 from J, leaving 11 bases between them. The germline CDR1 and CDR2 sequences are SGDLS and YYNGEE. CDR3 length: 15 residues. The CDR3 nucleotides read TGTGCCAGCAGCGTAGGAACGGGAGTTACAGATACGCAGTATTTT. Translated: CASSVGTGVTDTQYF.

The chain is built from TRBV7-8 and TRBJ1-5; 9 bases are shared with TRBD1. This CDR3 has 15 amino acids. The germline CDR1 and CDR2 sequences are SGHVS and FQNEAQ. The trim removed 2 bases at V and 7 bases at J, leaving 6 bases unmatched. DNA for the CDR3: TGTGCCAGCAGCTTAATACAGGGGGCTTTGCAGCCCCAGCATTTT. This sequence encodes CASSLIQGALQPQHF. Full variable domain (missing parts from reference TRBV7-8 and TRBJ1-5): GAGVSQSPRYKVAKRGQDVALRCDPISGHVSLFWYQQALGQGPEFLTYFQNEAQLDKSGLPSDRFFAERPEGSVSTLKIQRTQQEDSAVYLCASSLIQGALQPQHFGDGTRLSIL.

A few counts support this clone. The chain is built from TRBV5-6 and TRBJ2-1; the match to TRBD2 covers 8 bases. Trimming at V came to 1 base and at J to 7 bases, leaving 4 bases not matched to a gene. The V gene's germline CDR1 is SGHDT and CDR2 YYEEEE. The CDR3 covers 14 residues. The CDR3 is CASSLRGGTNEQFF. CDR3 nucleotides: TGTGCCAGCAGCTTGCGGGGGGGCACTAATGAGCAGTTCTTC.

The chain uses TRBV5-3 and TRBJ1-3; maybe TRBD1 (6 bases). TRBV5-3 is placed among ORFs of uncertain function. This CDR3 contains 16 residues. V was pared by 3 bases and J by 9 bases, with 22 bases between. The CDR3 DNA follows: TGTGCCAGAAGCTCTTTGACAGGAACAGCCTCATGCACCATATATTTT. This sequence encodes CARSSLTGTASCTIYF.

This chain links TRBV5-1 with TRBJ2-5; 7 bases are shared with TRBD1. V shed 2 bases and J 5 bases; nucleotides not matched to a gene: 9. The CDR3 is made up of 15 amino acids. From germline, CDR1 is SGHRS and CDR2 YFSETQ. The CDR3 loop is CASSFWDSRPETQYF. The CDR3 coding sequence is TGCGCCAGCAGCTTCTGGGACAGTCGTCCGGAGACCCAGTACTTC. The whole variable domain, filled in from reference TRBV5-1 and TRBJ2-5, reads KAGVTQTPRYLIKTRGQQVTLSCSPISGHRSVSWYQQTPGQGLQFLFEYFSETQRNKGNFPGRFSGRQFSNSRSEMNVSTLELGDSALYLCASSFWDSRPETQYFGPGTRLLVL.

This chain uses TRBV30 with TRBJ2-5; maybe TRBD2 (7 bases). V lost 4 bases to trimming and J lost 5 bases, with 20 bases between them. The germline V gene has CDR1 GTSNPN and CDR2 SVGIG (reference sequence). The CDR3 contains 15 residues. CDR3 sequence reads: CAWTRGGESWETQYF. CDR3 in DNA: TGTGCCTGGACCCGAGGGGGGGAAAGTTGGGAGACCCAGTACTTC. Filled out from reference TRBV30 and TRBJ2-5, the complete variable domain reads SQTIHQWPATLVQPVGSPLSLECTVEGTSNPNLYWYRQAAGRGLQLLFYSVGIGQISSEVPQNLSASRPQDRQFILSSKKLLLSDSGFYLCAWTRGGESWETQYFGPGTRLLVL.